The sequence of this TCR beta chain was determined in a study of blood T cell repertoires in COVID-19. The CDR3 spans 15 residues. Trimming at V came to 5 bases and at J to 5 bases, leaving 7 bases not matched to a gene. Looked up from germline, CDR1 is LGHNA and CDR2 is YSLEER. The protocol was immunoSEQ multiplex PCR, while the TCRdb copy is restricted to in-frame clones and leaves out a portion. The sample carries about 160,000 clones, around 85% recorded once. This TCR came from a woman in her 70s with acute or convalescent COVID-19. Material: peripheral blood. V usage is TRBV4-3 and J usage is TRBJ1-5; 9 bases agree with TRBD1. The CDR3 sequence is CASSWETGGHQPQHF. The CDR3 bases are TGCGCCAGCAGCTGGGAGACAGGGGGTCATCAGCCCCAGCATTTT.